The clone carrying this TCR beta chain has a handful of counts. The ends lost 7 bases at V and 0 bases at J; junction bases unmatched: 5. The CDR3 is 16 amino acids. The TCRbeta library was prepared with unique molecular identifiers. MiXCR, applied by TCRdb to the PCR reads, yields one record per CDR3 protein. Here the sample spans around 400,000 distinct CDR3 sequences, roughly 22% being singletons. The sample originates from a study of T-cell reconstitution after alpha-beta-depleted transplantation in children. V usage is TRBV12-3 or TRBV12-4 and J usage is TRBJ2-6, with 8 bases lining up with TRBD1. This specimen consisted of PBMCs from the stem cell graft donor, obtained from the stem cell graft. This sequence was found in a human donor who donated a stem cell graft to a child with acute myeloid leukemia. The CDR3 region is CASKDRADSGANVLTF. In DNA form, the CDR3 reads TGTGCCAGCAAGGACAGGGCAGACTCTGGGGCCAACGTCCTGACTTTC.